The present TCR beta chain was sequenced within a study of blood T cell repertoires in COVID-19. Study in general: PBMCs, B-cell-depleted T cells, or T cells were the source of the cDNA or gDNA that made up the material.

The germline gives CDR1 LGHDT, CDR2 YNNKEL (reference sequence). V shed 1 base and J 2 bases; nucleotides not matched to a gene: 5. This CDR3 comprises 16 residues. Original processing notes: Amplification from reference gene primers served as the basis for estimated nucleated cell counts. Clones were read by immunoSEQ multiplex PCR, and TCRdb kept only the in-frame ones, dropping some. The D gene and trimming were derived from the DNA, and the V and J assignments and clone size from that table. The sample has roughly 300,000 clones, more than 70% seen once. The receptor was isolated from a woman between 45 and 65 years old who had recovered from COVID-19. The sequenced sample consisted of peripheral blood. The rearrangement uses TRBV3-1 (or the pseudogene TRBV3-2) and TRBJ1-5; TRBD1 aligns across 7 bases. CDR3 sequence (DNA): TGTGCCAGCAGCCAAGCACCTCAGGGGGGCAATCAGCCCCAGCATTTT. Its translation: CASSQAPQGGNQPQHF.